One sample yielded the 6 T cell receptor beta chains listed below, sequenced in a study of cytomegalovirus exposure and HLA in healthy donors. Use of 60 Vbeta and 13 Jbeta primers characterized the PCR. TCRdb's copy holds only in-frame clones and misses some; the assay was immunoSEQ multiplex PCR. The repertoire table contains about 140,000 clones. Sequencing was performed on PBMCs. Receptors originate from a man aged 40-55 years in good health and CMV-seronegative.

In DNA form, the CDR3 reads TGTGCCAGCAGCGGAGTAGGCTACACCTTC. Translating gives CASSGVGYTF. The chain has TRBV9 and TRBJ1-2; the D is unclear. This CDR3 spans 10 amino acids. V lost 3 bases and J 8 bases, leaving 5 bases between the germline ends. The germline V gene has CDR1 SGDLS and CDR2 YYNGEE.

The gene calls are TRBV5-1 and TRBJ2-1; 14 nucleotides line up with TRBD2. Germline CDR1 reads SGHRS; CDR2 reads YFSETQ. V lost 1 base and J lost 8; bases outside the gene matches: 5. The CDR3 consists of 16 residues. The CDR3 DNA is TGCGCCAGCAGCTTGCCCCGACTAGCGGGGGGGGATGAGCAGTTCTTC. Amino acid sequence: CASSLPRLAGGDEQFF.

The DNA for the CDR3 is TGTGCCAGCAGTCCCACAGGTGACTCTGGAAACACCATATATTTT. Amino acids: CASSPTGDSGNTIYF. The chain couples TRBV5-4 to TRBJ1-3; D perhaps matches TRBD1 (5 bases). V was shortened by 5 bases and J by 0 bases, with 12 bases between the two germline ends. This CDR3 region has 15 residues. Germline CDR1 reads SGHNT; CDR2 reads YYREEE (reference sequence).

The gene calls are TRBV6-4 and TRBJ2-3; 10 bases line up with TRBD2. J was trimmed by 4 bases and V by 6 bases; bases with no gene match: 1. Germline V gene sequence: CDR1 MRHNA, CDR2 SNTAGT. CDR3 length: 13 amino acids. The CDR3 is CASRLAGADTQYF. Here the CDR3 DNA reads TGTGCCAGCAGGCTAGCGGGGGCAGATACGCAGTATTTT.

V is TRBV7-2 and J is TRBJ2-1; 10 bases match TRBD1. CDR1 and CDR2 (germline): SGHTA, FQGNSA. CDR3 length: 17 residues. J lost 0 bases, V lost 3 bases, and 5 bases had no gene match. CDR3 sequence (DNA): TGTGCCAGCAGCTTCGACAGGGGGCGAAGCTCCTACAATGAGCAGTTCTTC. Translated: CASSFDRGRSSYNEQFF. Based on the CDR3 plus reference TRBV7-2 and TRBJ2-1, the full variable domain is GAGVSQSPSNKVTEKGKDVELRCDPISGHTALYWYRQSLGQGLEFLIYFQGNSAPDKSGLPSDRFSAERTGGSVSTLTIQRTQQEDSAVYLCASSFDRGRSSYNEQFFGPGTRLTVL.

The CDR3 coding sequence is TGTGCCAGCAGTGCACCCGGACAGGGTTGGATGGATACGCAGTATTTT. It codes for CASSAPGQGWMDTQYF. The chain has TRBV9 and TRBJ2-3; 8 nucleotides align to TRBD1. Unmatched junction bases numbered 14, after V lost 5 bases and J lost 6 bases. Per germline, CDR1 SGDLS and CDR2 YYNGEE. The CDR3 sequence is 16 residues long.